Described below is a single T cell receptor beta chain sequence and its context. The entry originates in a study of blood T cell repertoires in COVID-19. Study at large: In each case, the material was cDNA or gDNA derived from T cells, B-cell-depleted T cells, or PBMCs.

Data came from immunoSEQ multiplex PCR; TCRdb stores just in-frame clones and leaves some out. The sample shows around 120,000 clones, 85% to 90% of them seen only once. This clonotype was obtained from a woman aged 55-70 years with COVID-19, enrolled during active disease. Sequencing input: peripheral blood.

The CDR3 coding sequence is TGTGCCAGCAGTTTCGGTCTGGGGCTTAGGAACACCGGGGAGCTGTTTTTT. Its translation is CASSFGLGLRNTGELFF. The gene calls are TRBV27 and TRBJ2-2, with D tentatively TRBD1 (5 bases). Germline loops: CDR1 MNHEY, CDR2 SMNVEV (reference sequence). The CDR3 has 17 amino acids. Trimming left V 3 bases short and J 1 base short, with 15 bases between.